The next 28 T cell receptor beta chains were all read from a single sample in a study of post-analysis software for immune sequencing data. TCR beta cDNA libraries included unique molecular identifiers. MiXCR was run by TCRdb on the PCR reads, yielding one entry per CDR3 protein. The sample has approximately 630,000 distinct CDR3 sequences; approximately 59% are singletons. These receptors lack a known antigen. Study conclusions and caveats: The study found TRBV5-6, TRBV5-1 and TRBV20-1 among five or six TRBV segments more frequent in patients than controls.

Sequencing was performed on blood. Receptors were obtained from a girl aged 2 to 10 with multiple sclerosis.

This clonotype came up a few times. This sequence joins TRBV7-2 and TRBJ2-3; D not resolved. Trimming stripped 1 base from V and 5 bases from J, with 7 bases between. The CDR3 is 13 amino acids. Germline lookup yields CDR1 SGHTA and CDR2 FQGNSA. CDR3 sequence: CASSLGLLDTQYF. DNA for the CDR3: TGTGCCAGCAGCTTAGGGCTACTAGATACGCAGTATTTT. The full variable domain, with the rest looked up from reference TRBV7-2 and TRBJ2-3, is GAGVSQSPSNKVTEKGKDVELRCDPISGHTALYWYRQSLGQGLEFLIYFQGNSAPDKSGLPSDRFSAERTGGSVSTLTIQRTQQEDSAVYLCASSLGLLDTQYFGPGTRLTVL.

The chain uses TRBV19 and TRBJ2-3, with TRBD2 as a possible D gene (5 bases). Germline V gene data show CDR1 as LNHDA and CDR2 as SQIVND (reference sequence). The germline V and J ends were trimmed by 4 bases and 3 bases, with 14 bases remaining between them. This CDR3 has 15 amino acids. The CDR3 region is CASSNELEGTDTQYF. CDR3 nucleotide sequence: TGTGCCAGTAGTAACGAGCTAGAGGGTACAGATACGCAGTATTTT.

Turning to this clonotype: A read error may produce the germline difference seen at one junction end. V and J are TRBV3-1 and TRBJ2-1; no firm D call. CDR1 and CDR2 from the germline V gene are LGHDT and YNNKEL (reference sequence). The CDR3 extends over 15 amino acids. The CDR3 DNA sequence: TGTGCCGGCAGCTTTAAGGTAACTGGCATGAATGAGCAGTTCTTC. As protein: CAGSFKVTGMNEQFF.

This clonotype was observed a few times. The chain combines TRBV11-2 with TRBJ2-4; 7 bases agree with TRBD1. CDR3 length: 15 amino acids. In germline, CDR1 is SGHAT, CDR2 FQNNGV. Trimming took 4 bases from V and 6 from J; bases not matched to a gene: 9. The CDR3 protein is CASSSRDRDRNIQYF. DNA for the CDR3: TGTGCCAGCAGCTCACGCGACAGGGACCGAAACATTCAGTACTTC.

This chain uses TRBV5-1 with TRBJ2-1; the D is unclear. Looked up from germline, CDR1 is SGHRS and CDR2 is YFSETQ. CDR3 length: 14 residues. The V end lost 1 base, the J end lost 10 bases, and 15 bases lay between the germline ends. CDR3: CASSLTAAPTEQFF. The DNA for the CDR3 is TGCGCCAGCAGCTTGACGGCCGCCCCCACGGAGCAGTTCTTC.

V gene TRBV6-1 combines with J gene TRBJ2-7; D not resolved. There are 14 residues in the CDR3. Trimming removed 8 bases from V and 2 bases from J, with 16 bases in between. Looked up from germline, CDR1 is MNHNS and CDR2 is SASEGT. CDR3 sequence: CASVRQPATYEQYF. Here the CDR3 DNA reads TGTGCCAGCGTGCGACAACCAGCGACCTACGAGCAGTACTTC.

V usage is TRBV6-2 or TRBV6-3 and J usage is TRBJ2-5, with a tentative D call TRBD1 (6 bases). Judging by the DNA end, TRBJ2-4 fits better; the J call may be wrong. The CDR3 totals 15 residues. Germline lookup yields CDR1 MNHEY and CDR2 SVGEGT. The CDR3 loop is CASSQMWGLGDIQYF. The CDR3 DNA follows: TGTGCCAGCAGTCAGATGTGGGGGCTAGGAGACATTCAGTACTTC.

Only one count was recorded for this clonotype. The junction shows a germline mismatch at one end, possibly a read error. V is TRBV6-6 and J is TRBJ2-5; D gene ambiguous. Germline CDR1 MNHNY, CDR2 SVGAGI (reference sequence). The CDR3 spans 14 residues. The chain's CDR3 is CASSYQGPGETQDF. The CDR3 nucleotides read TGTGCCAGCAGTTACCAAGGACCAGGAGAGACCCAGGACTTC.

CDR3 loop: CSARPGLAAYNEQFF. The CDR3 DNA follows: TGCAGTGCTAGGCCGGGACTAGCGGCCTACAATGAGCAGTTCTTC. The chain recombines TRBV20-1 with TRBJ2-1, with TRBD2 identical over 11 bases. From germline, CDR1 is DFQATT and CDR2 SNEGSKA (reference sequence). This CDR3 comprises 15 residues. V gave up 3 bases and J gave up 2 bases; unmatched junction bases: 3.

CDR3 loop: CASGTLREQYF. The CDR3 nucleotides read TGTGCCAGCGGGACACTTCGCGAGCAGTACTTC. The rearrangement links TRBV28 to TRBJ2-7; D may be TRBD1 (6 bases). V lost 8 bases to trimming and J lost 6 bases, with 11 bases between them. Germline values: CDR1 MDHEN, CDR2 SYDVKM. The CDR3 consists of 11 residues.

Only a few counts were recorded for this clonotype. This chain uses TRBV7-2 with TRBJ2-1; 15 bases are a match to TRBD2. The CDR3 spans 19 residues. Germline-derived CDR1 and CDR2 are SGHTA and FQGNSA. Losses at the gene ends were 5 bases for V and 0 bases for J; bases not matched to a gene: 8. The CDR3 reads CASSPGTSGGPSSYNEQFF. The CDR3 region has the DNA TGTGCCAGCAGCCCTGGGACTAGCGGGGGGCCGAGCTCCTACAATGAGCAGTTCTTC.

This chain links TRBV3-1 with TRBJ2-4, with D hard to call. The CDR3 has 18 amino acids. Trimming took 3 bases from V and 0 from J, leaving 18 bases between them. Per germline, CDR1 LGHDT and CDR2 YNNKEL (reference sequence). The CDR3 nucleotides read TGTGCCAGCAGCCAGGGTCGAGTACGGAGTTTAGCCAAAAACATTCAGTACTTC. Residues: CASSQGRVRSLAKNIQYF.

The chain combines TRBV4-1 with TRBJ2-1; maybe TRBD1 (6 bases). Trimming took 6 bases from V and 4 from J, leaving 13 bases between them. Germline lookup yields CDR1 MGHRA and CDR2 YSYEKL. The CDR3 consists of 14 residues. Here the CDR3 reads CASRYGTNYNEQFF. The CDR3, as DNA: TGCGCCAGCAGATATGGGACAAATTACAATGAGCAGTTCTTC.

This clonotype has a handful of counts. The V and J genes are TRBV2 and TRBJ2-3; 7 bases match TRBD1. In germline, CDR1 is SNHLY, CDR2 FYNNEI. V trimming: 9 bases; J trimming: 1 base; junction bases outside the gene matches: 7. The CDR3 runs 14 residues. CDR3 protein: CASNPGTGTDTQYF. In DNA, the CDR3 is TGTGCCAGTAATCCCGGGACAGGCACAGATACGCAGTATTTT.

The chain couples TRBV6-5 to TRBJ1-1, with D unclear. Germline V gene lookup returns CDR1 MNHEY and CDR2 SVGAGI. This CDR3 has 11 amino acids. V was clipped by 6 bases and J by 0 bases, with 2 bases between them. In DNA form, the CDR3 reads TGTGCCAGCAGAATGAACACTGAAGCTTTCTTT. Its protein product is CASRMNTEAFF.

This clonotype was seen only a few times. V usage is TRBV29-1 and J usage is TRBJ1-2; D possibly corresponds to TRBD1 (6 bases). The ends were cut back, 7 bases at V and 1 base at J, with 7 bases in the middle. The germline gives CDR1 SQVTM, CDR2 ANQGSEA. CDR3 size: 11 residues. For the CDR3, the DNA is TGCAGCGCGGACAGTAACTATGGCTACACCTTC. Amino acids: CSADSNYGYTF.

This chain links TRBV20-1 with TRBJ2-3, with D tentatively TRBD1 (6 bases). Germline V lookup: CDR1 DFQATT, CDR2 SNEGSKA (reference sequence). V dropped 6 bases and J dropped 1 base, with 8 bases sitting between them. The CDR3 is made up of 12 amino acids. CDR3 in DNA: TGCAGTGCGGACAGCCGCACAGATACGCAGTATTTT. Translated: CSADSRTDTQYF.

V usage is TRBV6-5 and J usage is TRBJ2-7; TRBD2 matches at 9 bases. This CDR3 has 16 residues. The V gene end was trimmed by 8 bases and the J gene end by 5 bases; junction bases not matched to a gene: 16. Germline-derived CDR1 and CDR2 are MNHEY and SVGAGI. The CDR3 sequence is CASQITLSGGRHEQYF. The CDR3 nucleotides read TGTGCCAGCCAAATAACGCTTAGCGGGGGACGCCACGAGCAGTACTTC.

This clonotype was detected a few times. The V and J genes are TRBV20-1 and TRBJ2-5, with 12 bases that match TRBD2. The CDR3 runs 14 residues. CDR1 is DFQATT, CDR2 SNEGSKA, per germline (reference sequence). With V trimmed by 4 bases and J by 2 bases, 2 bases remained unmatched. This CDR3 is CSATSGRGQETQYF. DNA of the CDR3: TGCAGTGCTACTAGCGGGAGGGGGCAAGAGACCCAGTACTTC.

The chain uses TRBV6-2 or TRBV6-3 and TRBJ2-1, with D maybe TRBD1 (6 bases). This CDR3 is 15 amino acids long. The germline V and J ends were trimmed by 2 bases and 8 bases, with 16 bases remaining between them. Germline assignment: CDR1 MNHEY and CDR2 SVGEGT. In DNA form, the CDR3 reads TGTGCCAGCAGTTACGAGGGCAGGGGAGCGGATGAGCAGTTCTTC. It is translated as CASSYEGRGADEQFF.

V gene TRBV20-1 combines with J gene TRBJ2-5, with 10 positions matching TRBD2. This CDR3 has 14 residues. The germline V gene has CDR1 DFQATT and CDR2 SNEGSKA (reference sequence). V was pared by 4 bases and J by 4 bases, with 6 bases of the junction left unmatched. The CDR3 sequence is CSAKRGGPRETQYF. The CDR3 DNA is TGCAGTGCTAAGCGGGGGGGCCCCAGAGAGACCCAGTACTTC.

This chain connects TRBV11-1 to TRBJ2-5; D is perhaps TRBD1 (6 bases). Trimming shortened V by 0 bases and J by 1 base, and 9 bases separated the two germline ends. The germline V gene has CDR1 SGHAT and CDR2 FQDESV (reference sequence). This CDR3 comprises 15 residues. The CDR3 DNA sequence: TGTGCCAGCAGCTTAGCGGCAGGGGCCCAAGAGACCCAGTACTTC. Protein: CASSLAAGAQETQYF. Filled out from reference TRBV11-1 and TRBJ2-5, the complete variable domain reads EAEVAQSPRYKITEKSQAVAFWCDPISGHATLYWYRQILGQGPELLVQFQDESVVDDSQLPKDRFSAERLKGVDSTLKIQPAELGDSAMYLCASSLAAGAQETQYFGPGTRLLVL.

The V call is TRBV5-1, the J call TRBJ2-7; 8 bases align to TRBD2. With 5 bases clipped from V and 7 bases from J, the junction kept 8 bases outside the gene matches. The CDR3 contains 13 residues. Germline CDR1 and CDR2: SGHRS and YFSETQ. The CDR3 sequence: CASRLAGEGEQYF. The CDR3, as DNA: TGCGCCAGCAGGCTAGCGGGTGAAGGGGAGCAGTACTTC.

The V and J genes are TRBV20-1 and TRBJ1-1, with 11 nucleotides matching TRBD1. Germline V gives CDR1 DFQATT, CDR2 SNEGSKA (reference sequence). With 5 bases clipped from V and 4 bases from J, the junction kept 9 bases outside the gene matches. The length of the CDR3 is 15 residues. The CDR3 reads CSASISGTGGTEAFF. CDR3 DNA: TGCAGTGCTTCCATTTCCGGGACAGGGGGCACTGAAGCTTTCTTT.

For the CDR3, the DNA is TGCAGCGTTGAAGGGGACACGGCCGGGGAGCTGTTTTTT. It specifies CSVEGDTAGELFF. The rearrangement links TRBV29-1 to TRBJ2-2; possibly TRBD1 for D (6 bases). Germline V CDR1 and CDR2: SQVTM, ANQGSEA. CDR3 length: 13 residues. The germline V and J ends were trimmed by 1 base and 6 bases, with 9 bases remaining between them.

The J gene is TRBJ2-3, the V gene TRBV29-1; unclear D gene. V dropped 7 bases and J dropped 5 bases, with 16 bases sitting between them. This CDR3 is 13 amino acids long. Looked up from germline, CDR1 is SQVTM and CDR2 is ANQGSEA. CDR3 sequence: CSAISHGIDTQYF. DNA of the CDR3: TGCAGCGCCATTTCACATGGGATAGATACGCAGTATTTT.

The gene calls are TRBV6-2 or TRBV6-3 and TRBJ2-3; weak D call: TRBD2 (5 bases). Trimming pared 0 bases from V and 0 bases from J, leaving 7 bases between. Germline V CDR1 and CDR2: MNHEY, SVGEGT. The CDR3 has 15 residues. DNA for the CDR3: TGTGCCAGCAGTTACTCGGAGGAGAGCACAGATACGCAGTATTTT. Encoded protein: CASSYSEESTDTQYF.

This clonotype came up many times. The J gene is TRBJ2-1, the V gene TRBV5-5; D may be TRBD2 (6 bases). Trimming pared 2 bases from V and 6 bases from J, leaving 9 bases between. The CDR3 spans 13 residues. Germline lookup yields CDR1 SGHKS and CDR2 YYEKEE (reference sequence). CDR3 loop: CASSFGGGNEQFF. In DNA, the CDR3 is TGTGCCAGCAGCTTCGGGGGAGGCAATGAGCAGTTCTTC. Full variable domain (remainder filled in from reference TRBV5-5 and TRBJ2-1): DAGVTQSPTHLIKTRGQQVTLRCSPISGHKSVSWYQQVLGQGPQFIFQYYEKEERGRGNFPDRFSARQFPNYSSELNVNALLLGDSALYLCASSFGGGNEQFFGPGTRLTVL.